One and the same sample provided the 17 T cell receptor beta chains below, sequenced in a study of long-term antiretroviral therapy in people with HIV. Researchers report immunoSEQ v3.0 was run at survey level. Assay used: immunoSEQ multiplex PCR; TCRdb lists only in-frame clones, some missing. Among 21,000 or so clones listed, approximately 86% were seen once. The sample was unsorted PBMCs, taken at the start of antiretroviral therapy. The origin of the receptors is a man aged 50-59 years with HIV.

This chain joins TRBV5-4 and TRBJ1-2; 10 bases are a match to TRBD1. The CDR3 length is 15 residues. V was pared by 7 bases and J by 4 bases, with 10 bases of the junction left unmatched. The germline V gene has CDR1 SGHNT and CDR2 YYREEE (reference sequence). CDR3 amino acids: CASGPGQGIGYGYTF. The CDR3 coding sequence is TGTGCCAGCGGCCCGGGACAGGGGATAGGCTATGGCTACACCTTC.

V is TRBV5-6 and J is TRBJ1-2, with D unresolved. Trimming shortened V by 4 bases and J by 4 bases, and 17 bases separated the two germline ends. The germline V gene has CDR1 SGHDT and CDR2 YYEEEE. The CDR3 consists of 15 residues. The CDR3: CASSEPGTRGYGYTF. Here the CDR3 DNA reads TGTGCCAGCAGCGAACCGGGTACAAGAGGCTATGGCTACACCTTC.

The rearrangement uses TRBV19 and TRBJ1-5; 7 bases are shared with TRBD1. Unmatched junction bases numbered 5, after V lost 3 bases and J lost 6 bases. CDR1 and CDR2 from the germline V gene are LNHDA and SQIVND (reference sequence). There are 14 residues in the CDR3. Here the CDR3 reads CASSIRAGGQPQHF. The DNA of the CDR3 is TGTGCCAGTAGTATTCGGGCAGGGGGTCAGCCCCAGCATTTT.

This clone occurred once. This chain uses TRBV18 with TRBJ2-1, with D perhaps TRBD1 or TRBD2 (5 bases each). The CDR3 contains 16 residues. Trimming shortened V by 2 bases and J by 2 bases, and 13 bases separated the two germline ends. In germline, CDR1 is KGHSH, CDR2 LQKENI. The CDR3 loop reads CASSPRGRVPYNEQFF. DNA of the CDR3: TGTGCCAGCTCACCAAGGGGACGGGTCCCCTACAATGAGCAGTTCTTC.

The chain links TRBV10-2 to TRBJ2-2; 7 bases align to TRBD1. V shed 7 bases and J 4 bases; nucleotides not matched to a gene: 6. There are 14 residues in the CDR3. Germline CDR1 WSHSY, CDR2 SAAADI. The CDR3, as DNA: TGCGCCAGCATTGGACAGGTAGTCACCGGGGAGCTGTTTTTT. Its protein product is CASIGQVVTGELFF.

The gene calls are TRBV18 and TRBJ2-1, with a weak D call TRBD1 (5 bases). V was clipped by 3 bases and J by 7 bases, with 13 bases between them. Germline V gene data show CDR1 as KGHSH and CDR2 as LQKENI. The CDR3 is made up of 14 amino acids. CDR3 nucleotides: TGTGCCAGCTCACCGACAGCCCTAGGGAATGAGCAGTTCTTC. It translates to CASSPTALGNEQFF.

The chain employs TRBV11-2 and TRBJ2-3; maybe TRBD2 (6 bases). V lost 7 bases and J lost 2, with 19 bases in between. Germline loops: CDR1 SGHAT, CDR2 FQNNGV. This CDR3 comprises 16 residues. The CDR3 DNA follows: TGTGCCAGCACCATTAGCCCGGGGGAACTCACAGATACGCAGTATTTT. Encoded protein: CASTISPGELTDTQYF.

J is TRBJ2-4 and V is TRBV14; 8 bases fit TRBD1. CDR3 length equals 14 residues. Per the germline V gene, CDR1 is SGHDN and CDR2 is FVKESK. V shed 4 bases, J shed 6 bases, and the junction held 5 bases outside the gene matches. Here the CDR3 DNA reads TGTGCCAGCAGCCCTATTGGACAGGGAAACATTCAGTACTTC. Translation gives CASSPIGQGNIQYF.

This clone has only one observation. This sequence joins TRBV6-5 and TRBJ2-6; a weak D match, TRBD2 (6 bases). CDR1 and CDR2 (germline): MNHEY, SVGAGI. This CDR3 contains 12 residues. V dropped 5 bases and J dropped 12 bases, with 11 bases sitting between them. The CDR3 spells CASSHRDSVLTF. CDR3 bases: TGTGCCAGCAGTCACCGGGACTCCGTCCTGACTTTC.

This chain connects TRBV28 to TRBJ1-2; 7 positions match TRBD1. The CDR3 consists of 11 residues. Germline V CDR1 and CDR2: MDHEN, SYDVKM. V shed 10 bases and J 5 bases; nucleotides not matched to a gene: 4. The CDR3 sequence is CAMGDRYGYTF. In DNA form, the CDR3 reads TGTGCCATGGGGGACAGATATGGCTACACCTTC.

This chain joins TRBV7-8 and TRBJ1-3; D is unclear. V gave up 5 bases and J gave up 0 bases, with 11 bases separating them. Germline values: CDR1 SGHVS, CDR2 FQNEAQ. CDR3 length: 15 amino acids. CDR3 loop: CASSRDIFSGNTIYF. The CDR3 nucleotides read TGTGCCAGCAGCCGAGACATCTTCTCTGGAAACACCATATATTTT.

DNA for the CDR3: TGTGCCAGCAGTACTCCCGGGACTCTTGCAAACAATCAGCCCCAGCATTTT. It codes for CASSTPGTLANNQPQHF. The genes are TRBV28 and TRBJ1-5, with D maybe TRBD1 (5 bases). V was clipped by 5 bases and J by 3 bases, with 20 bases between them. Germline CDR1 and CDR2: MDHEN and SYDVKM. This CDR3 contains 17 residues.

The rearrangement links TRBV19 to TRBJ2-6; 9 bases agree with TRBD2. The CDR3 is 19 amino acids. CDR1 is LNHDA, CDR2 SQIVND, per germline (reference sequence). The ends lost 3 bases at V and 0 bases at J; junction bases unmatched: 9. CDR3 sequence: CASSIQGPSGVSGANVLTF. The DNA for the CDR3 is TGTGCCAGTAGTATCCAAGGTCCTAGCGGGGTCTCTGGGGCCAACGTCCTGACTTTC.

The gene calls are TRBV6-6 and TRBJ1-1; 12 nucleotides match TRBD1. V trimming: 4 bases; J trimming: 5 bases; junction bases outside the gene matches: 8. The CDR3 is made up of 16 amino acids. The V gene's germline CDR1 is MNHNY and CDR2 SVGAGI (reference sequence). DNA for the CDR3: TGTGCCAGCAGTTTTCCCGGGACAGGGGGCCAGACTGAAGCTTTCTTT. Translation gives CASSFPGTGGQTEAFF.

The genes are TRBV28 and TRBJ2-7; 11 bases match TRBD1. The trim removed 6 bases at V and 7 bases at J, leaving 11 bases unmatched. Germline CDR1 is MDHEN and CDR2 is SYDVKM. The CDR3 is 15 amino acids. CDR3 amino acids: CASSNRDRGTGEQYF. The CDR3 DNA is TGTGCCAGCAGCAACCGGGACAGGGGGACAGGGGAGCAGTACTTC.

The sample holds a few counts of this clone. The CDR3 nucleotides are TGTGCCAGCAGTTTATCGGCAGGGGTGAACACTGAAGCTTTCTTT. Translation: CASSLSAGVNTEAFF. The genes are TRBV27 and TRBJ1-1, with D perhaps matching TRBD1 (6 bases). V lost 0 bases, J lost 0 bases, and 8 bases lay in between. The CDR3 extends over 15 amino acids. CDR1 and CDR2 (germline): MNHEY, SMNVEV (reference sequence).

V and J are TRBV15 and TRBJ1-1, with a tentative D call TRBD1 (6 bases). Germline V gene data show CDR1 as LNHNV and CDR2 as YYDKDF (reference sequence). V was clipped by 0 bases and J by 4 bases, with 12 bases between them. The CDR3 is 15 residues long. CDR3 residues: CATSRDKGGSTEAFF. The CDR3 DNA reads as TGTGCCACCAGCAGAGATAAAGGGGGGAGCACTGAAGCTTTCTTT.